The 6 T cell receptor beta chains below all came from one sample that was sequenced in a study of T cells in Graves' hyperthyroidism and ophthalmopathy. Template material for amplifying TCR beta CDR3 regions consisted of RNA transcripts. During a first-round RT-PCR of the TCR CDR3, the HTBI primer set was used. TCRdb independently ran MiXCR on the multiplex PCR reads; one entry per CDR3 protein. The sample shows around 530,000 distinct CDR3 sequences, approximately 17% of them seen only once. Sequencing was done on a sample of blood. The receptors were sampled from a woman between 18 and 29 years old with Graves' ophthalmopathy.

The sample holds many counts of this clonotype. For the CDR3, the DNA is TGCAGTGCTAGAGATTTTCTTCGACTAGCGGGGGGTTCTAGCACAGATACGCAGTATTTT. Translating it yields CSARDFLRLAGGSSTDTQYF. This chain connects TRBV20-1 to TRBJ2-3; 13 bases are shared with TRBD2. CDR1 is DFQATT and CDR2 is SNEGSKA in the germline V gene (reference sequence). The CDR3 is 20 residues long. V was clipped by 0 bases and J by 0 bases; unmatched bases: 12.

This clonotype was observed at least ten times. The J gene is TRBJ2-5, the V gene TRBV28, with 11 bases matching TRBD2. The germline gives CDR1 MDHEN, CDR2 SYDVKM. The CDR3 totals 18 residues. V was clipped by 6 bases and J by 1 base; unmatched bases: 13. The CDR3 region is CASSRVRGLAAPQETQYF. For the CDR3, the DNA is TGTGCCAGCAGCCGTGTTAGGGGACTAGCGGCGCCCCAAGAGACCCAGTACTTC.

The rearrangement links TRBV20-1 to TRBJ2-4; no reliable D call. CDR3 length: 15 residues. V was clipped by 2 bases and J by 0 bases, with 11 bases between them. Germline V gene sequence: CDR1 DFQATT, CDR2 SNEGSKA (reference sequence). The CDR3 DNA follows: TGCAGTGCTAGAATGGGTGATAGAGCCAAAAACATTCAGTACTTC. Translation gives CSARMGDRAKNIQYF.

This clonotype was seen repeatedly, ten times or more. V usage is TRBV20-1 and J usage is TRBJ2-7, with TRBD1 matching over 8 bases. The V segment lost 6 bases and the J segment 2 bases; nucleotides outside the gene matches: 6. CDR1 DFQATT and CDR2 SNEGSKA come from the germline V gene (reference sequence). This CDR3 contains 13 residues. CDR3 loop: CSALTGVPYEQYF. The CDR3 DNA sequence: TGCAGTGCACTGACAGGGGTACCCTACGAGCAGTACTTC.

The gene calls are TRBV3-1 and TRBJ2-2; 7 bases match TRBD1. Germline trimming cut 2 bases from V and 0 bases from J; bases unmatched to any gene: 6. The CDR3 consists of 17 residues. The V gene's germline CDR1 is LGHDT and CDR2 YNNKEL (reference sequence). The CDR3 sequence is CASSQLTGTANTGELFF. The CDR3 bases are TGTGCCAGCAGCCAACTTACCGGGACAGCGAACACCGGGGAGCTGTTTTTT.

This clonotype was counted ten times or more. The chain couples TRBV5-1 to TRBJ2-3, with 9 bases fitting TRBD2. Germline V gene sequence: CDR1 SGHRS, CDR2 YFSETQ. This CDR3 contains 17 residues. The V gene end was trimmed by 0 bases and the J gene end by 1 base; junction bases not matched to a gene: 6. The CDR3 loop reads CASSLGPRGGGTDTQYF. In nucleotides, the CDR3 is TGCGCCAGCAGCTTGGGGCCCCGCGGGGGGGGCACAGATACGCAGTATTTT.